This T cell receptor (beta chain) was sequenced in a study of beta chain features in type 1 diabetes. There are a few counts of this clone. V lost 8 bases and J 1 base, leaving 6 bases between the germline ends. In germline, CDR1 is SEHNR, CDR2 FQNEAQ (reference sequence). The CDR3 consists of 12 residues. TCRB transcripts that were expressed got sequenced, as all of the isolated RNA had been reverse transcribed. Profiled with immunoSEQ multiplex PCR; TCRdb holds only in-frame clones, not every one. The repertoire consists of 400,000 to 500,000 clones, with around 13% occurring once and the leading ten covering approximately 0.035%.

The source of this sequence is a man between 25 and 39 years old in good health. V is TRBV7-9 and J is TRBJ1-5; D is ambiguous. The sample was naive CD4+ T cells from blood. The CDR3 DNA sequence: TGTGCCAGCGGGCGCAGCAATCAGCCCCAGCATTTT. This encodes CASGRSNQPQHF.